This T cell receptor (beta chain) emerged from a study of blood T cell repertoires in COVID-19 (dated by TCRdb to the early 2020s). Looking at the study overall: Collaborator samples came from the United States, Italy and Spain and covered acute and convalescent phases of COVID-19. The material from the prospective study consisted of cDNA or gDNA derived from T cells, B-cell-depleted T cells, or PBMCs. Subjects who had been exposed to COVID-19, were actively infected with it, or had recovered from it provided the deeply sampled blood TCRbeta repertoires that made up the dataset. The repertoires were released in a freely available public database meant as a resource for research on the immune response to SARS-CoV-2. Samples were obtained from the ongoing ImmuneRACE study (first 160 participants) and from about 1,300 subjects provided by 6 global collaborators. Nearly every sample came with metadata listing a de-identified subject ID, COVID-19 status, age in years and sex. HLA class I and class II types, where available, came from metadata supplied by the sample provider rather than from assay-based typing.

TCRbeta CDR3 regions were amplified from genomic DNA using the immunoSEQ Assay, a bias-controlled multiplex PCR. Processing in the source paper ran as follows. Within the assay, amplification of reference gene primers was used to estimate how many nucleated cells each sample contained. To quantify the absolute abundance of each unique TCRbeta CDR3 rearrangement, sequence reads were collapsed and filtered. For each sample, productive Simpson clonality was calculated as the square root of Simpson's diversity index over productive rearrangements. This immuneACCESS table, as held by TCRdb, lists in-frame sequences with V and J called but not all clones. Of the missing ones, under half trace to an unresolved V gene in checked studies; the others have no known cause. That table furnishes V, J and clone size, whereas the DNA furnished D and trimming. The sample profile shows about 190,000 clones; roughly 82% of them were found once. The top ten hold 5.2% of the sample.

This clone was observed once. Its antigen target is currently unknown. No much larger clone is present one base from it, and per-base qualities are unavailable. Broad study findings and their caveats: Clinical and demographic metadata were provided uncurated, with the amount varying by source and participant.

The CDR3 sequence holds 16 residues, the cysteine and phenylalanine included. The entry retains the CDR3 DNA only, 48 bases that are in frame from base 1. CDR1 and CDR2 (WNHNN, SYGVQD) derive from the germline V gene (reference sequence). The V end gives up 9 bases and the J end 3 bases, leaving 11 bases in the junction not matched to a gene. Collaborating institutions collected whole blood in K2EDTA tubes following their own protocols. For TCRbeta analysis, collaborators shipped samples as frozen whole blood, isolated PBMCs, or DNA extracted from either of those sample types. In this chain, TRBV10-1 is recombined with TRBJ1-5; TRBD1 fits 10 bases in the junction. The sequence was obtained from a woman aged 30 to 39 with acute or convalescent COVID-19. Sequenced: peripheral blood. The CDR3 is CASRDRGKSSNQPQHF. The DNA sequence is given as TGCGCCAGTCGGGACAGGGGAAAGTCTTCCAATCAGCCCCAGCATTTT.